These 19 T cell receptor beta chains share one sample of origin, sequenced in a study of T cells after yellow fever vaccination. TCRdb passed the 5' RACE reads through MiXCR, listing each CDR3 protein once. The sample yields 360,000 or so distinct CDR3 sequences, approximately 10% seen once. The specimen comprised PBMCs, sampled on the day of the first yellow fever vaccination. The receptor set was obtained from a man between 18 and 35 years old who received the YFV17D yellow fever vaccine.

Only a few counts were recorded for this clonotype. J is TRBJ2-1 and V is TRBV12-3 or TRBV12-4; possibly TRBD2 for D (6 bases). The CDR3 sequence is 16 residues long. The V and J ends lost 8 bases and 10 bases respectively, with 27 bases between them. The CDR3 coding sequence is TGTGCCAGCCCCTTTAGCCCGAGGTGGGAGGTCGGGGAGCAGTTCTTC. Translation gives CASPFSPRWEVGEQFF.

The chain is built from TRBV6-2 or TRBV6-3 and TRBJ2-7, with 10 bases fitting TRBD2. Germline CDR1 reads MNHEY; CDR2 reads SVGEGT. The junction had 14 bases not matched to a gene; V was cut back by 0 bases and J by 0 bases. The CDR3 consists of 20 residues. Here the CDR3 DNA reads TGTGCCAGCAGTTACTCGATTTTTGCTAGCGGGGGCCTAAGCTCCTACGAGCAGTACTTC. It specifies CASSYSIFASGGLSSYEQYF.

The chain employs TRBV7-3 and TRBJ2-3; D remains unclear. The V end lost 1 base, the J end lost 4 bases, and 9 bases lay between the germline ends. The CDR3 length is 14 residues. Germline V CDR1 and CDR2: SGHTA, FQGTGA. In DNA form, the CDR3 reads TGTGCCAGCAGCTTAAATGGCGGTGCAGATACGCAGTATTTT. Translated: CASSLNGGADTQYF.

The table lists this clonotype with a few counts. This CDR3 reads CASKSSGLVFGGTEAFF. The CDR3 DNA sequence: TGTGCCAGTAAGAGTTCCGGGCTGGTTTTTGGTGGCACTGAAGCTTTCTTT. The chain recombines TRBV19 with TRBJ1-1, with D unclear. CDR1 and CDR2 from the germline V gene are LNHDA and SQIVND (reference sequence). The CDR3 sequence is 17 residues long. V shed 7 bases and J shed 4 bases, with 25 bases lying between them. Full variable domain (outside the CDR3, taken from reference TRBV19 and TRBJ1-1): DGGITQSPKYLFRKEGQNVTLSCEQNLNHDAMYWYRQDPGQGLRLIYYSQIVNDFQKGDIAEGYSVSREKKESFPLTVTSAQKNPTAFYLCASKSSGLVFGGTEAFFGQGTRLTVV.

Only a few counts were recorded for this clonotype. This chain links TRBV5-1 with TRBJ1-6, with a tentative D call TRBD1 (5 bases). The CDR3 runs to 14 residues. Per the germline V gene, CDR1 is SGHRS and CDR2 is YFSETQ. Trimming shortened V by 0 bases and J by 7 bases, and 8 bases separated the two germline ends. Written as DNA, the CDR3 is TGCGCCAGCAGCTTGGACAGGATAAATTCACCCCTCCACTTT. This encodes CASSLDRINSPLHF.

This clonotype was recorded a few times. This chain joins TRBV11-1 and TRBJ2-2; no clear D gene. V was cut by 5 bases and J by 0 bases, with 19 bases left in between. This CDR3 is 18 amino acids long. Germline V gives CDR1 SGHAT, CDR2 FQDESV (reference sequence). CDR3 nucleotides: TGTGCCAGCAGCCCCACTCTTCGGTCCGTCGCGAACACCGGGGAGCTGTTTTTT. Protein sequence: CASSPTLRSVANTGELFF.

In nucleotides, the CDR3 is TGCAGTGCTGGGGGTGGGCGTGGCACAGATACGCAGTATTTT. Translated: CSAGGGRGTDTQYF. This chain uses TRBV20-1 with TRBJ2-3, with D perhaps being TRBD1 or TRBD2 (5 bases each). Germline V lookup: CDR1 DFQATT, CDR2 SNEGSKA (reference sequence). The CDR3 is made up of 14 amino acids. V gave up 5 bases and J gave up 1 base, with 13 bases separating them.

In this sample, this clonotype turned up a few times. At one end the junction does not follow the germline gene, possibly because of a read error. The chain links TRBV6-1 to TRBJ2-7, with D perhaps given as TRBD1 or TRBD2 (6 bases each). The CDR3 is 17 residues long. Germline V gene data show CDR1 as MNHNS and CDR2 as SASEGT. DNA for the CDR3: TGTGCCATCAGTGAAGCTACAGCAACGGGGGCACCCTACGAGCAGTACTTC. Residues: CAISEATATGAPYEQYF.

This clonotype has more than one count but fewer than ten. The gene calls are TRBV7-9 and TRBJ2-3, with a tentative D call TRBD2 (7 bases). Germline V gives CDR1 SEHNR, CDR2 FQNEAQ (reference sequence). V was trimmed by 10 bases and J by 5 bases, leaving 22 bases between them. The CDR3 length is 15 residues. CDR3 residues: CATSIVGGPRDTQYF. CDR3 bases: TGTGCCACAAGCATAGTGGGGGGGCCGAGAGATACGCAGTATTTT.

This rearrangement joins TRBV10-3 to TRBJ2-1; 8 bases are a match to TRBD2. The ends lost 0 bases at V and 9 bases at J; junction bases unmatched: 4. This CDR3 is 14 amino acids long. The V gene's germline CDR1 is ENHRY and CDR2 SYGVKD. The CDR3 spells CAISESTGGREQFF. The CDR3 DNA is TGTGCCATCAGTGAGTCGACGGGGGGGCGTGAGCAGTTCTTC.

This chain links TRBV7-8 with TRBJ1-1; D gene uncertain. Germline CDR1 reads SGHVS; CDR2 reads FQNEAQ. The V end was cut by 0 bases, the J end by 4 bases, with 12 bases between. This CDR3 has 15 residues. The DNA for the CDR3 is TGTGCCAGCAGCTTAGCGGGAGGGAGACTCACTGAAGCTTTCTTT. It is translated as CASSLAGGRLTEAFF. Combining the CDR3 with reference TRBV7-8 and TRBJ1-1 gives the whole variable domain GAGVSQSPRYKVAKRGQDVALRCDPISGHVSLFWYQQALGQGPEFLTYFQNEAQLDKSGLPSDRFFAERPEGSVSTLKIQRTQQEDSAVYLCASSLAGGRLTEAFFGQGTRLTVV.

V and J are TRBV7-2 and TRBJ2-1, with 7 positions matching TRBD1. The V gene end was trimmed by 5 bases and the J gene end by 1 base; junction bases not matched to a gene: 5. This CDR3 has 15 amino acids. The germline CDR1 and CDR2 sequences are SGHTA and FQGNSA. CDR3 protein: CASSPDRASYNEQFF. Written as DNA, the CDR3 is TGTGCCAGCAGCCCAGACAGGGCTTCCTACAATGAGCAGTTCTTC.

The J gene is TRBJ2-1, the V gene TRBV10-3; no clear D gene. The germline V gene has CDR1 ENHRY and CDR2 SYGVKD. The CDR3 is 15 amino acids. With 3 bases removed from V and 5 bases from J, the gap between germline ends came to 14 bases. CDR3 coding DNA: TGTGCCATCAGTGATCCGGGCCAGCCCCACAATGAGCAGTTCTTC. Translation gives CAISDPGQPHNEQFF.

This clonotype was observed a handful of times. The chain is built from TRBV9 and TRBJ2-5, with D uncertain. There are 16 residues in the CDR3. V shed 0 bases and J shed 0 bases, with 12 bases lying between them. CDR1 and CDR2 (germline): SGDLS, YYNGEE. The CDR3 bases are TGTGCCAGCAGCGTAGGCCCTCGAACTAACCAAGAGACCCAGTACTTC. Protein: CASSVGPRTNQETQYF.

This clonotype was detected a few times. The chain has TRBV7-8 and TRBJ2-3; D perhaps matches TRBD2 (5 bases). The CDR3 loop spans 15 amino acids. Trimming removed 0 bases at V and 4 bases at J, with 11 bases between. Germline CDR1 and CDR2: SGHVS and FQNEAQ. The CDR3 loop reads CASSLARGGADTQYF. The CDR3, as DNA: TGTGCCAGCAGCTTAGCCCGGGGTGGGGCAGATACGCAGTATTTT.

The chain employs TRBV7-9 and TRBJ2-7; D is possibly TRBD1 or TRBD2 (7 bases each). Trimming left V 5 bases short and J 0 bases short, with 20 bases between. Germline CDR1 and CDR2: SEHNR and FQNEAQ (reference sequence). This CDR3 contains 17 residues. Here the CDR3 reads CASSPRGGGGFSYEQYF. CDR3 DNA: TGTGCCAGCAGCCCCAGGGGGGGAGGGGGATTCTCCTACGAGCAGTACTTC.

The V call is TRBV4-1, the J call TRBJ1-1; D is unclear. V was pared by 3 bases and J by 5 bases, with 4 bases between. Germline assignment: CDR1 MGHRA and CDR2 YSYEKL. This CDR3 is 11 amino acids long. CDR3: CASSQATEAFF. The CDR3 bases are TGCGCCAGCAGCCAGGCGACTGAAGCTTTCTTT.

The V gene is TRBV7-2, the J gene TRBJ2-7; no reliable D call. Germline V gene data show CDR1 as SGHTA and CDR2 as FQGNSA. This CDR3 spans 15 amino acids. V lost 5 bases and J 5 bases, leaving 19 bases between the germline ends. For the CDR3, the DNA is TGTGCCAGCAGCCCCTCCGCCATCCGCAGTCACGAGCAGTACTTC. Protein: CASSPSAIRSHEQYF.

This clonotype was recorded a few times. V is TRBV11-2 and J is TRBJ2-2, with 7 bases identical to TRBD1. The J segment lost 1 base and the V segment lost 6 bases, leaving 8 bases of the junction unmatched. Germline-derived CDR1 and CDR2 are SGHAT and FQNNGV. The CDR3 spans 16 residues. This chain's CDR3 is CASREMRGLNTGELFF. CDR3 nucleotide sequence: TGTGCCAGCAGAGAAATGAGGGGGCTGAACACCGGGGAGCTGTTTTTT.